This T cell receptor beta chain stems from a study of blood T cell repertoires in COVID-19. Produced via immunoSEQ multiplex PCR; TCRdb's table is partial and in-frame only. This repertoire shows around 200,000 clones, about 86% found once; its top ten account for less than 3.5%. Trimming cost V 4 bases and J 3 bases; bases outside gene matches: 8. CDR1 is SGHTA and CDR2 is FQGNSA in the germline V gene. This CDR3 is built from 16 residues. This TCR came from a man in his fifties with active or convalescent COVID-19. V is TRBV7-2 and J is TRBJ2-7, with 11 bases fitting TRBD2. Sequenced: peripheral blood. The DNA for the CDR3 is TGTGCCAGCAGCTCGAGAACTAGCGGGGGTAGCTACGAGCAGTACTTC. Its translation is CASSSRTSGGSYEQYF.